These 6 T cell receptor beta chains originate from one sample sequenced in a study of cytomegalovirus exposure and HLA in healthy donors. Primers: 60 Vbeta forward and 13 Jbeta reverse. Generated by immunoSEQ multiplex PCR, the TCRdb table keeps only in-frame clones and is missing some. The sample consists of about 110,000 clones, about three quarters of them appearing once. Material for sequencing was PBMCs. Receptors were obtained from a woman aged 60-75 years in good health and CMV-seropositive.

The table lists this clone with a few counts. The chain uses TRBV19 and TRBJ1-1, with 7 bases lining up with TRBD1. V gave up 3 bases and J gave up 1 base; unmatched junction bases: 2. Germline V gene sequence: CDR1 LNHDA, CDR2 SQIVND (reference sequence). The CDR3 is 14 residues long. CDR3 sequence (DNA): TGTGCCAGTAGTATCGGGACAGCGAACACTGAAGCTTTCTTT. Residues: CASSIGTANTEAFF.

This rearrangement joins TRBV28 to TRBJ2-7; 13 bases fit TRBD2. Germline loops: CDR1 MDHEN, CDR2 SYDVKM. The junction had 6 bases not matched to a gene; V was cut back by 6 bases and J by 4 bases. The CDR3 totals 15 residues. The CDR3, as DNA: TGTGCCAGCAGGGGACTAGCGGGGTTCCTTTACGAGCAGTACTTC. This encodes CASRGLAGFLYEQYF.

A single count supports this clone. The CDR3 bases are TGTGCCAGCGACCCCGGAGGGACTATCAGTGAGCAGTTCTTC. This gives the protein CASDPGGTISEQFF. V is TRBV6-1 and J is TRBJ2-1, with 7 bases fitting TRBD2. Germline V gene data show CDR1 as MNHNS and CDR2 as SASEGT. The CDR3 extends over 14 amino acids. V shed 8 bases, J shed 9 bases, and the junction held 13 bases outside the gene matches.

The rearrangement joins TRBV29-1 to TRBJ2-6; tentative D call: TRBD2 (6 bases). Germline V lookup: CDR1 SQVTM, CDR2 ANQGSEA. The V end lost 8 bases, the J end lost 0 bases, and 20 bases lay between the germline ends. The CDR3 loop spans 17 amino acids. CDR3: CSTDGGNRVSGANVLTF. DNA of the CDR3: TGCAGCACCGATGGGGGGAACCGGGTCTCTGGGGCCAACGTCCTGACTTTC.

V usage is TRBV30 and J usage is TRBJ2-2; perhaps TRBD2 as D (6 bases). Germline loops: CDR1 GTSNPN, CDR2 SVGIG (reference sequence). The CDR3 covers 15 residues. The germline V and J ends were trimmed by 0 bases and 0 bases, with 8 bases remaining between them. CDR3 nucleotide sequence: TGTGCCTGGAGTGTCGGCGGGACGAACACCGGGGAGCTGTTTTTT. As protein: CAWSVGGTNTGELFF.

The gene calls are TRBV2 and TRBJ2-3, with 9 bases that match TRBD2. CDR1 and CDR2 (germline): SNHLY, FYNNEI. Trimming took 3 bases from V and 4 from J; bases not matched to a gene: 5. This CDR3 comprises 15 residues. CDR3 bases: TGTGCCAGCAGTGATTTAGCGGGAGTCCCAGATACGCAGTATTTT. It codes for CASSDLAGVPDTQYF. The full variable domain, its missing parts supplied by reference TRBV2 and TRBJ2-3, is EPEVTQTPSHQVTQMGQEVILRCVPISNHLYFYWYRQILGQKVEFLVSFYNNEISEKSEIFDDQFSVERPDGSNFTLKIRSTKLEDSAMYFCASSDLAGVPDTQYFGPGTRLTVL.